This TCR beta chain is drawn from a study of Ad26.COV2.S vaccination and SARS-CoV-2 variants. The treatment was: some 20 received Ad26.COV2.S at low or high dose, single or two shots; 5 received placebo; per-sample allocation not given. Following the first vaccine or placebo injection, samples were taken on day 63. The CDR3 runs 12 residues. Trimming took off 0 bases at V and 7 bases at J, with 6 bases between the two ends. Germline V gives CDR1 GTSNPN, CDR2 SVGIG (reference sequence). This table comes from immunoSEQ multiplex PCR, and its TCRdb copy is limited to in-frame clones, with some not included. The table includes approximately 350,000 clones, roughly 91% detected once.

Sequencing was performed on peripheral blood, taken in a trial of Ad26.COV2.S vaccine versus placebo. This sequence originates from a person aged 18-60 years who received the Ad26.COV2.S COVID-19 vaccine or a placebo. The gene calls are TRBV30 and TRBJ2-2; no reliable D call. The CDR3 DNA is TGTGCCTGGAGTGTACAACTCGGGGAGCTGTTTTTT. Translating it yields CAWSVQLGELFF.